The entry that follows covers one TCR beta chain sequence. Antigen: not known. Then a second PCR, running about 7 to 11 cycles, was carried out with a sample-barcoded 5' primer and a J-beta primer mix. TCRdb itself ran the 5' RACE reads through MiXCR, one entry per CDR3 protein. The sample comprises about 640,000 distinct CDR3 sequences, less than 45% of which are singletons, and about 32% rests with the top ten. This sample was taken from a study of blood T cells in healthy people across ages. About the research overall: About one barcoded beta molecule per two T cells came from capture by template switching. Overall study findings and caveats: TCR beta diversity, measured per million T cells, fell in a roughly linear way with age.

Collection of 8.5 to 10 milliliters of peripheral blood was performed for each donor. Extraction of total RNA produced a minimum of 5 micrograms from each sample. The CDR3 is 15 amino acids. CDR1 and CDR2 (germline): KGHDR, SFDVKD. V lost 3 bases to trimming and J lost 0 bases, with 9 bases between them. The rearrangement uses TRBV24-1 and TRBJ2-3; no clear D. This clonotype originated in a man older than 75 in good health. Sample: blood. CDR3 residues: CATSDATTSTDTQYF. DNA for the CDR3: TGTGCCACCAGTGATGCAACGACTAGCACAGATACGCAGTATTTT.